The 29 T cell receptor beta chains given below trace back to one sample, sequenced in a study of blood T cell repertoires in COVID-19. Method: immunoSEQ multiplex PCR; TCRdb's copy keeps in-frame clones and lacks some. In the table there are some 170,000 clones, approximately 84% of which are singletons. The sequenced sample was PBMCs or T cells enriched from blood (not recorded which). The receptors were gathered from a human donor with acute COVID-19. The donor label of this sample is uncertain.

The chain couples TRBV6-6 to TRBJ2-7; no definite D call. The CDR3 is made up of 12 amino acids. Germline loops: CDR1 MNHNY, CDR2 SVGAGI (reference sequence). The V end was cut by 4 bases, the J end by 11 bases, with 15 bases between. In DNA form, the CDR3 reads TGTGCCAGCAGTTTCACCAGAGGAGACGAGTACTTC. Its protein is CASSFTRGDEYF.

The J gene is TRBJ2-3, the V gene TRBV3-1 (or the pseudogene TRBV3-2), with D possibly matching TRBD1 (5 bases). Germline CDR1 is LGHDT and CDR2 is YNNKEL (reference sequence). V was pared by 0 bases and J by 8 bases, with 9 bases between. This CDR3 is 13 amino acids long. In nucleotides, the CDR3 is TGTGCCAGCAGCCAAGAAGGGGTAGCTACGCAGTATTTT. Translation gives CASSQEGVATQYF.

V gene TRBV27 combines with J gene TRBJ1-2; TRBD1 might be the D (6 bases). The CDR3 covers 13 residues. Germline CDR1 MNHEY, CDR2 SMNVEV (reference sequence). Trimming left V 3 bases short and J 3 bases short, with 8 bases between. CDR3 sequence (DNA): TGTGCCAGCAGTTTGTACAGGGACTATGGCTACACCTTC. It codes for CASSLYRDYGYTF.

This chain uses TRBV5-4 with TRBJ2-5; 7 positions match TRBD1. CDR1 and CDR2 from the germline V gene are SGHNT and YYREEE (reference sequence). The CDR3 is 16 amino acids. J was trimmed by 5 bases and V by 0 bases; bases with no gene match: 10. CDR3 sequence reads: CASSLGGQLRGETQYF. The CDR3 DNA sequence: TGTGCCAGCAGCTTGGGGGGACAGCTTCGAGGGGAGACCCAGTACTTC.

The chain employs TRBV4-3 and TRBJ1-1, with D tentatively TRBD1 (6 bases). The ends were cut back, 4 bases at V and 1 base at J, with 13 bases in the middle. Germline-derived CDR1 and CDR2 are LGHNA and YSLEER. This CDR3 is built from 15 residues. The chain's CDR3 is CASSRRGTGNTEAFF. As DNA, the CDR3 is TGCGCCAGCAGCCGTAGGGGGACGGGGAACACTGAAGCTTTCTTT.

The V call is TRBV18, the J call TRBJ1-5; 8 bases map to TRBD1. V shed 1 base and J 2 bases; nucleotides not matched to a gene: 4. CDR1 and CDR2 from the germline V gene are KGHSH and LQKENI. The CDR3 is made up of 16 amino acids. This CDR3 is CASSPRTGTGNQPQHF. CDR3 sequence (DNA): TGTGCCAGCTCACCACGGACAGGGACTGGCAATCAGCCCCAGCATTTT.

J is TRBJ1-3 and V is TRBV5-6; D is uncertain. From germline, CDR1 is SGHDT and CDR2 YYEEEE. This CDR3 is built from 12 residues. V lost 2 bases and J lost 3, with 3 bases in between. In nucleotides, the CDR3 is TGTGCCAGCAGCTTCGGTGGAAACACCATATATTTT. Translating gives CASSFGGNTIYF.

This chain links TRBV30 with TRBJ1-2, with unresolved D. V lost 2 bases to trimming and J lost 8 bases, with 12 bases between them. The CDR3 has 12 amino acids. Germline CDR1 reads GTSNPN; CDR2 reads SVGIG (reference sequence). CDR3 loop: CAWSPPRWGYTF. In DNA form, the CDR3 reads TGTGCCTGGAGTCCCCCCCGGTGGGGCTACACCTTC.

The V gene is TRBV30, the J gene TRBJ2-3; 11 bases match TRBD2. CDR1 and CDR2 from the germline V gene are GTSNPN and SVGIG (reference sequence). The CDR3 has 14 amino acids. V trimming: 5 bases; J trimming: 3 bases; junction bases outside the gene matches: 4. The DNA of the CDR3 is TGTGCCTGGGGTAGCGGGGGGGCGACAGATACGCAGTATTTT. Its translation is CAWGSGGATDTQYF.

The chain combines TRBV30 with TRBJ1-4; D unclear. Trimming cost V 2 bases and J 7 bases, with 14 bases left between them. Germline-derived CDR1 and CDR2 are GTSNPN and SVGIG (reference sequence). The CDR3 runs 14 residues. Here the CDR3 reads CAWSLGSGIEKLFF. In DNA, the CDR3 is TGTGCCTGGAGTTTAGGCTCGGGAATTGAAAAACTGTTTTTT.

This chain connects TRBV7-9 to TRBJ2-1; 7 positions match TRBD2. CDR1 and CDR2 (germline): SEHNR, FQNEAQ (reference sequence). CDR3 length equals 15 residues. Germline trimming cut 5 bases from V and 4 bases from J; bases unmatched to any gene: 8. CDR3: CASSLERGAYNEQFF. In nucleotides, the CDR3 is TGTGCCAGCAGCCTGGAGCGGGGAGCGTACAATGAGCAGTTCTTC.

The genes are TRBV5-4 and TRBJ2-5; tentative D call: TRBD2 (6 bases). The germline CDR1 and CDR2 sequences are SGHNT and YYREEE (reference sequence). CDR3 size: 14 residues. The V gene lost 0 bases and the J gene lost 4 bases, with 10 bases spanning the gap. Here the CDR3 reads CASSLAGGRETQYF. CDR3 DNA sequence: TGTGCCAGCAGCTTGGCCGGGGGACGAGAGACCCAGTACTTC.

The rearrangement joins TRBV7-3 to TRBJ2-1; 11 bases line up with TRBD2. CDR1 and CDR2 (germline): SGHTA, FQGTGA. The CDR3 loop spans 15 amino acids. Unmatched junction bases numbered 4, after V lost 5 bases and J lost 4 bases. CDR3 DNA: TGTGCCAGCAGCCCACGACTAGCGGGGTACAATGAGCAGTTCTTC. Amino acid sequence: CASSPRLAGYNEQFF.

The chain's CDR3 is CASSFRDRGLGNTIYF. The CDR3 DNA is TGTGCCAGCAGTTTCCGGGACAGGGGATTAGGAAACACCATATATTTT. The chain carries TRBV6-5 and TRBJ1-3; 10 bases match TRBD1. Germline V gene data show CDR1 as MNHEY and CDR2 as SVGAGI. Trimming removed 4 bases from V and 4 bases from J; junction bases left unmatched: 7. The CDR3 is 16 residues long.

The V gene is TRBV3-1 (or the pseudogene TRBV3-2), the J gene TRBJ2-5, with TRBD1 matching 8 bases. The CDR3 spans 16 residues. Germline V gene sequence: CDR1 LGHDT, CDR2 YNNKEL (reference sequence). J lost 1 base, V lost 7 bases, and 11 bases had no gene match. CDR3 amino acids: CASTRNPGGSQETQYF. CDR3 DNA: TGTGCCAGCACCCGAAACCCAGGGGGCTCCCAAGAGACCCAGTACTTC.

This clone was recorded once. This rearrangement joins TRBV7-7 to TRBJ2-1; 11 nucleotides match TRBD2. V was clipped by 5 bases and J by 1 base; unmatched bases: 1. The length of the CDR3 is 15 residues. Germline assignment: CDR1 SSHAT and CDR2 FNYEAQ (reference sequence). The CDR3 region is CASSPSGGSYNEQFF. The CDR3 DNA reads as TGTGCCAGCAGCCCTAGCGGGGGGTCCTACAATGAGCAGTTCTTC. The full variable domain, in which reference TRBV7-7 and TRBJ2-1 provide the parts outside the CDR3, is GAGVSQSPRYKVTKRGQDVTLRCDPISSHATLYWYQQALGQGPEFLTYFNYEAQPDKSGLPSDRFSAERPEGSISTLTIQRTEQRDSAMYRCASSPSGGSYNEQFFGPGTRLTVL.

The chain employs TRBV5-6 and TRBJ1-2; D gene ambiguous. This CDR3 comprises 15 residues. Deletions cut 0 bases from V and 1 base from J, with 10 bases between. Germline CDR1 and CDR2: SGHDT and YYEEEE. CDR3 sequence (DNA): TGTGCCAGCAGCTTGGTCTTTGGCAGTAACTATGGCTACACCTTC. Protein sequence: CASSLVFGSNYGYTF. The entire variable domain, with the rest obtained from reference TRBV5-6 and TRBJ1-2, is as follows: DAGVTQSPTHLIKTRGQQVTLRCSPKSGHDTVSWYQQALGQGPQFIFQYYEEEERQRGNFPDRFSGHQFPNYSSELNVNALLLGDSALYLCASSLVFGSNYGYTFGSGTRLTVV.

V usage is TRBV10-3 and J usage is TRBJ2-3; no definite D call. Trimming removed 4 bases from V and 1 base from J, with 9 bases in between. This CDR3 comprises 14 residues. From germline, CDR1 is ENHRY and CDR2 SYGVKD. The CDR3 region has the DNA TGTGCCATCAGTGCGGATACAGGCACAGATACGCAGTATTTT. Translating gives CAISADTGTDTQYF.

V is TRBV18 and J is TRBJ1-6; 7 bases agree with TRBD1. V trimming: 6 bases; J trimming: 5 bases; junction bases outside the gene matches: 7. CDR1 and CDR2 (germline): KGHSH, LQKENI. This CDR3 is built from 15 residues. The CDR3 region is CASSSRGENNSPLHF. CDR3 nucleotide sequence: TGTGCCAGCTCGTCCAGGGGGGAGAATAATTCACCCCTCCACTTT.

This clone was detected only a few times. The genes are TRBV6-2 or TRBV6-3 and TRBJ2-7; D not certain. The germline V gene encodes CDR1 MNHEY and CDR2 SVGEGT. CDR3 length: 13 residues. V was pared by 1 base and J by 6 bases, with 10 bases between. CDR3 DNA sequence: TGTGCCAGCAGTTACTGGGCCAGTTCCGAGCAGTACTTC. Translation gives CASSYWASSEQYF.

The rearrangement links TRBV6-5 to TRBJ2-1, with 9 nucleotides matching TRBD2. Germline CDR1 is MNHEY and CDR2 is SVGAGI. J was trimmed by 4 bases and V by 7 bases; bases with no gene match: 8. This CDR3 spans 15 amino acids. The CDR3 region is CASIHAGGGYNEQFF. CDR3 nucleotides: TGTGCCAGCATTCACGCGGGGGGGGGATACAATGAGCAGTTCTTC.

The CDR3 loop reads CASSPSLGVGSPYEQYF. In nucleotides, the CDR3 is TGTGCCAGCAGCCCGTCATTAGGGGTAGGATCTCCCTACGAGCAGTACTTC. The V gene is TRBV7-9, the J gene TRBJ2-7; TRBD1 might be the D (5 bases). V was clipped by 5 bases and J by 2 bases, with 22 bases between them. Germline CDR1 is SEHNR and CDR2 is FQNEAQ (reference sequence). CDR3 size: 17 residues.

The CDR3, as DNA: TGTGCCAGCAGCCCGGTGAACAGAGAAGCTTTCTTT. Translation gives CASSPVNREAFF. This sequence joins TRBV4-2 and TRBJ1-1; D uncertain. CDR1 and CDR2 (germline): LGHNA, YNFKEQ. The CDR3 consists of 12 residues. The ends were cut back, 4 bases at V and 8 bases at J, with 11 bases in the middle.

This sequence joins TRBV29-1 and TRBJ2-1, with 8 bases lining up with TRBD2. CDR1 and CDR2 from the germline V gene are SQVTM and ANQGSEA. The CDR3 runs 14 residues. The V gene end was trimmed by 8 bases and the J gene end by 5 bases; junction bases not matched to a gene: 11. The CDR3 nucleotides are TGCAGCCTCTCGAGGGGCGGGGGGCACAATGAGCAGTTCTTC. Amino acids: CSLSRGGGHNEQFF.

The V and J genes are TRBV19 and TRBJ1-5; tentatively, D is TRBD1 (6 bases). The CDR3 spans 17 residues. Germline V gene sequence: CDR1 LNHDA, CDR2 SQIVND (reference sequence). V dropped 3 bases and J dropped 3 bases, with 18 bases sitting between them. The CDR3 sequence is CASSMSRAGADNQPQHF. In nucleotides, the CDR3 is TGTGCCAGTAGTATGAGTCGCGCAGGGGCCGACAATCAGCCCCAGCATTTT.

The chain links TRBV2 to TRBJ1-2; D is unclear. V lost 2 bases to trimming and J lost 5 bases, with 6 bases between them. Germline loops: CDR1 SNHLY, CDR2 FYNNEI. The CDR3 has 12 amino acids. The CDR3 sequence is CASSESRYGYTF. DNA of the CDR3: TGTGCCAGCAGTGAATCCCGGTATGGCTACACCTTC.

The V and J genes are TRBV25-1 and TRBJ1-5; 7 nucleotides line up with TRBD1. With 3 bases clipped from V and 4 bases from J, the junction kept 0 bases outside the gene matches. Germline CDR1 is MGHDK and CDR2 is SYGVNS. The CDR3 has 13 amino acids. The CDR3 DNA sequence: TGTGCCAGCAGTGACAGGGGGAATCAGCCCCAGCATTTT. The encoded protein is CASSDRGNQPQHF.

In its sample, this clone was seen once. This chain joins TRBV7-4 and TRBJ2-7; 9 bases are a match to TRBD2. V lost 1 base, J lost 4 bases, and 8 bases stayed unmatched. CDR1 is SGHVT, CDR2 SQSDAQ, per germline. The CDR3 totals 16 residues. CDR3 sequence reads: CASSLGLAGDLYEQYF. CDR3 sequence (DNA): TGTGCCAGCAGCTTAGGGTTAGCGGGGGACCTTTACGAGCAGTACTTC.

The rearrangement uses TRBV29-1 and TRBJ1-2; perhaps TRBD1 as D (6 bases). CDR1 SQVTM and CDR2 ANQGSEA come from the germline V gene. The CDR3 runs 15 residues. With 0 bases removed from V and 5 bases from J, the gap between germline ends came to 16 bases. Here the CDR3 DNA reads TGCAGCGTTGAAGAGTTACAGGGTTCCCCTTATGGCTACACCTTC. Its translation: CSVEELQGSPYGYTF.